The present T cell receptor (beta chain) was sequenced within a study of STAT3 mutations in large granular lymphocyte leukemia. Germline CDR1 reads SGDLS; CDR2 reads YYNGEE. The CDR3 consists of 15 residues. V was cut by 4 bases and J by 0 bases, with 10 bases left in between. In its sample, this clone was seen once. Its target is not known. Overall study results and limits: In T-cell large granular lymphocyte leukemia, about half of patients showed multiple immunodominant subclonotypes.

Assay used: immunoSEQ multiplex PCR; TCRdb lists only in-frame clones, some missing. Here the sample spans 10,000 to 15,000 clones, 88% being singletons. The receptor's source is a human donor with T large granular lymphocyte leukemia. Some clones in this sample may be carry-over from other donors' samples. V is TRBV9 and J is TRBJ1-4, with D tentatively TRBD1 (5 bases). Sequencing was done on a sample of PBMCs. CDR3 bases: TGTGCCAGCAGCCCGGGGGGTTCAACTAATGAAAAACTGTTTTTT. Residues: CASSPGGSTNEKLFF.